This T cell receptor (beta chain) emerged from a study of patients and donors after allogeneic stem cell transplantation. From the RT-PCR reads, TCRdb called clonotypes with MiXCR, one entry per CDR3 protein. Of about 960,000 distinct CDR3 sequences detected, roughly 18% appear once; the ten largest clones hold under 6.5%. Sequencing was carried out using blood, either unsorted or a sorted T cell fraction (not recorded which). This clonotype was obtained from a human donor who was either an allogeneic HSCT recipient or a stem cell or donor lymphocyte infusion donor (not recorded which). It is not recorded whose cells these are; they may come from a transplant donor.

The CDR3 DNA reads TGTGCCAGCAGCCGAGTACAGGGTTCAGGTTCACCCCTCCACTTT. The encoded protein is CASSRVQGSGSPLHF. The chain joins TRBV12-3 or TRBV12-4 to TRBJ1-6, with a possible D match to TRBD1 (6 bases). CDR3 size: 15 residues. V was clipped by 6 bases and J by 9 bases, with 18 bases between them.